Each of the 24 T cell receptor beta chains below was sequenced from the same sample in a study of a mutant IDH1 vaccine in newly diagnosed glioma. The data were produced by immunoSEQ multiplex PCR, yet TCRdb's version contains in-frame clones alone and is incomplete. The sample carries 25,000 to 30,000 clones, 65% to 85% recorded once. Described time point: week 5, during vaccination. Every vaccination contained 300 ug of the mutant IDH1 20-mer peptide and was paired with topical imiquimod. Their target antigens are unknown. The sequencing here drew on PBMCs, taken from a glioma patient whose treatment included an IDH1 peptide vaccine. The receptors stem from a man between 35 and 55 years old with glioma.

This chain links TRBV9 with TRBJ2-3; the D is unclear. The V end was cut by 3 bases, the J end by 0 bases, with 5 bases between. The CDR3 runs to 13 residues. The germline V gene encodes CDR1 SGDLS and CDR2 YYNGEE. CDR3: CASSGASTDTQYF. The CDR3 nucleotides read TGTGCCAGCAGCGGGGCTAGCACAGATACGCAGTATTTT.

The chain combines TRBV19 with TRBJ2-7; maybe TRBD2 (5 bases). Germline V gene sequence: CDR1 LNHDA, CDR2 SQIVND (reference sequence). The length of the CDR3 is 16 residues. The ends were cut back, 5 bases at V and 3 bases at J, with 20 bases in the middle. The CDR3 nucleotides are TGTGCCAGTAGTCCCCGTTCTGTAGCGTCTATCTACGAGCAGTACTTC. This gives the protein CASSPRSVASIYEQYF. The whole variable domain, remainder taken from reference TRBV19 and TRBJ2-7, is DGGITQSPKYLFRKEGQNVTLSCEQNLNHDAMYWYRQDPGQGLRLIYYSQIVNDFQKGDIAEGYSVSREKKESFPLTVTSAQKNPTAFYLCASSPRSVASIYEQYFGPGTRLTVT.

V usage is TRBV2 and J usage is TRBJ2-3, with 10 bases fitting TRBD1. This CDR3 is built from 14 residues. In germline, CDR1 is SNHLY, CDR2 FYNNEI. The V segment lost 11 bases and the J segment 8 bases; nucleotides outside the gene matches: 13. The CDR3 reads CAGSRDRGTGTQYF. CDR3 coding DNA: TGTGCCGGCTCCCGGGACAGGGGAACCGGTACGCAGTATTTT.

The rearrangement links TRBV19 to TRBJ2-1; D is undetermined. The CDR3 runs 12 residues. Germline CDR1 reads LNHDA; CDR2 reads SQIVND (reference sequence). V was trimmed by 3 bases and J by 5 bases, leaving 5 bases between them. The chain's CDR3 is CASSILNNEQFF. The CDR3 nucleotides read TGTGCCAGTAGTATTTTAAACAATGAGCAGTTCTTC.

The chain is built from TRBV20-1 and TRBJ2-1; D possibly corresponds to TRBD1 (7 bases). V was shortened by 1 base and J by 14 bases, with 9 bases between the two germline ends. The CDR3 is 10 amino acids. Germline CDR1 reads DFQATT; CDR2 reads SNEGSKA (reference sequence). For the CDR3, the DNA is TGCAGTGCTAGAGGCAGGGGGGAGTTCTTC. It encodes CSARGRGEFF.

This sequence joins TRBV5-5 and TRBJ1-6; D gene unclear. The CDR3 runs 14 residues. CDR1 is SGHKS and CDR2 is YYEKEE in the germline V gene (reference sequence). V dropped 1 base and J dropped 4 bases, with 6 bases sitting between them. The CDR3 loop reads CASSLLTYNSPLHF. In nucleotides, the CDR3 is TGTGCCAGCAGCTTGCTAACGTATAATTCACCCCTCCACTTT.

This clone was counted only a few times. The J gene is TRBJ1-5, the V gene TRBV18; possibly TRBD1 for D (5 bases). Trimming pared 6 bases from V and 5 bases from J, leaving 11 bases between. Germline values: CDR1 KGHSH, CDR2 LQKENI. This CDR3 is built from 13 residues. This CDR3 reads CASSADRDQPQHF. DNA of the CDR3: TGTGCCAGCTCGGCTGACAGAGATCAGCCCCAGCATTTT.

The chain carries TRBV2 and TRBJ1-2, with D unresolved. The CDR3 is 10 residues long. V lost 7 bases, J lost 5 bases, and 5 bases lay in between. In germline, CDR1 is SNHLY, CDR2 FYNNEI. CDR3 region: CASTDYGYTF. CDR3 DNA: TGTGCCAGCACGGATTATGGCTACACCTTC.

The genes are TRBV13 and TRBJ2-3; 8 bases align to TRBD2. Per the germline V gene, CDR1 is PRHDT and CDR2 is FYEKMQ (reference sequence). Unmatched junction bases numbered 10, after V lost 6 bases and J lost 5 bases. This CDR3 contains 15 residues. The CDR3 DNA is TGTGCCAGCAGGGAACTCGGACTAGCTCAAGATACGCAGTATTTT. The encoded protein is CASRELGLAQDTQYF.

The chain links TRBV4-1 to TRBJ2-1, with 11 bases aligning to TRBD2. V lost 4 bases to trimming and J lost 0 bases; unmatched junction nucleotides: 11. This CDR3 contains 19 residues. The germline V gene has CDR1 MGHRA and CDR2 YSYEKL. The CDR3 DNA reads TGCGCCAGCAGCCGATCGGGACTAGCGGCTGAGAGCTCCTACAATGAGCAGTTCTTC. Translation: CASSRSGLAAESSYNEQFF.

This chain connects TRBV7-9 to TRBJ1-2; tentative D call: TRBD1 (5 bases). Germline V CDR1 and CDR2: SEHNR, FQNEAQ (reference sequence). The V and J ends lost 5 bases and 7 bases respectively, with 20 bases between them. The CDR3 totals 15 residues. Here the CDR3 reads CASSNGDLQGGGYTF. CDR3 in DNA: TGTGCCAGCAGCAACGGCGATCTCCAGGGAGGTGGCTACACCTTC.

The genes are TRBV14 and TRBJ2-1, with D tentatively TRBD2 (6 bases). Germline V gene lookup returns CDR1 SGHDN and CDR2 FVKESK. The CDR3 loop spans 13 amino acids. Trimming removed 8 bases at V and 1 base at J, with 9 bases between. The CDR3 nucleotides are TGTGCCAGCCGGGACTTGTCCTACAATGAGCAGTTCTTC. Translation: CASRDLSYNEQFF.

Written as DNA, the CDR3 is TGTGCCAGTAGTTCCTCCCTCCGGAGACAGGGGGGACGTTCGGCTTTCTTT. Its protein product is CASSSSLRRQGGRSAFF. The genes are TRBV19 and TRBJ1-1, with 9 bases lining up with TRBD1. The CDR3 has 17 amino acids. The V and J ends lost 5 bases and 11 bases, in that order; junction bases with no gene match: 21. Germline assignment: CDR1 LNHDA and CDR2 SQIVND (reference sequence).

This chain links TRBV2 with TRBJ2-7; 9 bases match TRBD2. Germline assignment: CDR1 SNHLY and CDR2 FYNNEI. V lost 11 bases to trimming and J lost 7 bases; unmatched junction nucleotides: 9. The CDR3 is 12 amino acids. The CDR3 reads CAGASGVSEQYF. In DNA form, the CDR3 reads TGTGCCGGGGCTAGCGGGGTCTCAGAGCAGTACTTC.

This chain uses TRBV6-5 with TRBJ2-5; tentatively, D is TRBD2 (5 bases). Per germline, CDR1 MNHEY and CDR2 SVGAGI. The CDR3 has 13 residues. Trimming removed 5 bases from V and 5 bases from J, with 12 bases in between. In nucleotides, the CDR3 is TGTGCCAGCAGTCAGGTGACTACCGAGACCCAGTACTTC. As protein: CASSQVTTETQYF.

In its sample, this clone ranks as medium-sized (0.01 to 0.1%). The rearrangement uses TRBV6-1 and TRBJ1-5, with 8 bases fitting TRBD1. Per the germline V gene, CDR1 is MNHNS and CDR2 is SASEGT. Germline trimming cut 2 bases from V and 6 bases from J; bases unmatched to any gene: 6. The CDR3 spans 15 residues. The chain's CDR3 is CASSEIAGGVQPQHF. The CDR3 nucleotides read TGTGCCAGCAGTGAAATCGCAGGGGGCGTTCAGCCCCAGCATTTT.

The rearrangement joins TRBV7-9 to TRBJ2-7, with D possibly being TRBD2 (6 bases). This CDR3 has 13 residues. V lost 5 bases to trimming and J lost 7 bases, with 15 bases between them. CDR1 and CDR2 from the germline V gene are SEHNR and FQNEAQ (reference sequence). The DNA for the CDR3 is TGTGCCAGCAGCCCGGGGGTTAGAGGGGAGCAGTACGTC. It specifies CASSPGVRGEQYV.

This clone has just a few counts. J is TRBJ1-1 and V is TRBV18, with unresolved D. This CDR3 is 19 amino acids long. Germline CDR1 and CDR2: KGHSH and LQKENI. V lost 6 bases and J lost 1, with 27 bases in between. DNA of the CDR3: TGTGCCAGCTCGAACCACCGCCCCACCGGGCCCAAAGCGAACACTGAAGCTTTCTTT. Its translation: CASSNHRPTGPKANTEAFF.

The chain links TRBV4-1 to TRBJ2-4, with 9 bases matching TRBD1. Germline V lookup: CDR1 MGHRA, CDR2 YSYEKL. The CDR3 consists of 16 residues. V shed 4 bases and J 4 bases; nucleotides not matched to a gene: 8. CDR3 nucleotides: TGCGCCAGCAGCCCAGGACAGGGGACGACAAAAAACATTCAGTACTTC. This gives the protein CASSPGQGTTKNIQYF.

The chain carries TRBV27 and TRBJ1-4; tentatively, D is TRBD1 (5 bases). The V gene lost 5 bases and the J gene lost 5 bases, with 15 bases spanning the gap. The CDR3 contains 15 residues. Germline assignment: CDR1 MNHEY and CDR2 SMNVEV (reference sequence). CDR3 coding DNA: TGTGCCAGCAGTCAACCAGGGCTCGTAAATGAAAAACTGTTTTTT. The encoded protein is CASSQPGLVNEKLFF.

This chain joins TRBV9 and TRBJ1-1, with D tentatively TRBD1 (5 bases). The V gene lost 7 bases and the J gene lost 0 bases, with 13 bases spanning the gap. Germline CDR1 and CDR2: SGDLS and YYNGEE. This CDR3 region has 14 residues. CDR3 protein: CASREGPMNTEAFF. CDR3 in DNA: TGTGCCAGCCGAGAGGGGCCGATGAACACTGAAGCTTTCTTT.

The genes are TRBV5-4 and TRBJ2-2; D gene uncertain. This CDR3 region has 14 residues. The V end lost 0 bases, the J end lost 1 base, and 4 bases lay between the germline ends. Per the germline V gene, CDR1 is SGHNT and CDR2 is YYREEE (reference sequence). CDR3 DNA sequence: TGTGCCAGCAGCTTGGCCTTGAACACCGGGGAGCTGTTTTTT. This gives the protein CASSLALNTGELFF.

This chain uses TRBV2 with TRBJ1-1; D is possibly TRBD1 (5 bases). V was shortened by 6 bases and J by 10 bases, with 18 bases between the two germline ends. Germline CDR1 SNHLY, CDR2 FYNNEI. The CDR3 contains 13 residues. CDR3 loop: CASSPDSLGLAFF. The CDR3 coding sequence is TGTGCCAGCAGCCCAGACAGTCTCGGTTTAGCTTTCTTT.

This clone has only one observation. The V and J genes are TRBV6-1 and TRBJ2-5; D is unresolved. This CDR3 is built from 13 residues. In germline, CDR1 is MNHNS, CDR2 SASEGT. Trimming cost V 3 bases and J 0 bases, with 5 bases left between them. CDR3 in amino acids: CASSDTHQETQYF. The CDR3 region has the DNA TGTGCCAGCAGTGATACCCACCAAGAGACCCAGTACTTC.